The 26 T cell receptor beta chains below were found in one sample sequenced in a study of CD8 T cells in ankylosing spondylitis. Each CDR3 protein gets one entry after TCRdb re-called the 5' RACE reads with MiXCR. The sample lists under 200,000 distinct CDR3 sequences, 11% seen once, with approximately 32% in the top ten. The sample taken for sequencing was blood, either unsorted or a sorted T cell fraction (not recorded which). The receptors were sampled from a male donor with ankylosing spondylitis or in good health (not recorded which).

This clonotype occurred many times. The chain joins TRBV5-5 to TRBJ1-2, with D unclear. This CDR3 is built from 17 residues. CDR1 is SGHKS, CDR2 YYEKEE, per germline (reference sequence). With 0 bases removed from V and 1 base from J, the gap between germline ends came to 16 bases. CDR3 protein: CASSLGALRHLNYGYTF. The CDR3 DNA is TGTGCCAGCAGCTTGGGGGCACTCCGTCACCTTAACTATGGCTACACCTTC.

This clonotype was counted ten times or more. J is TRBJ1-5 and V is TRBV12-3 or TRBV12-4, with D tentatively TRBD1 (5 bases). The CDR3 runs 15 residues. The V end was cut by 0 bases, the J end by 4 bases, with 10 bases between. In DNA, the CDR3 is TGTGCCAGCAGTTTAGCGCGGCAGGGAAATCAGCCCCAGCATTTT. It specifies CASSLARQGNQPQHF.

Ten or more counts support this clonotype. This chain uses TRBV10-2 with TRBJ2-3; D remains unclear. Germline V gene lookup returns CDR1 WSHSY and CDR2 SAAADI. This CDR3 comprises 14 residues. V dropped 7 bases and J dropped 0 bases, with 11 bases sitting between them. CDR3 protein: CASNRRESTDTQYF. CDR3 DNA sequence: TGCGCCAGCAACCGCCGAGAAAGCACAGATACGCAGTATTTT.

This clonotype was observed many times. V gene TRBV2 combines with J gene TRBJ2-7, with a tentative D call TRBD1 (5 bases). The CDR3 totals 13 residues. V lost 6 bases, J lost 3 bases, and 12 bases lay in between. The germline V gene has CDR1 SNHLY and CDR2 FYNNEI. CDR3: CASSYDSIYEQYF. As DNA, the CDR3 is TGTGCCAGCAGCTACGACAGCATCTACGAGCAGTACTTC. Variable domain in full (rest from reference TRBV2 and TRBJ2-7): EPEVTQTPSHQVTQMGQEVILRCVPISNHLYFYWYRQILGQKVEFLVSFYNNEISEKSEIFDDQFSVERPDGSNFTLKIRSTKLEDSAMYFCASSYDSIYEQYFGPGTRLTVT.

The chain carries TRBV6-5 and TRBJ1-5; D gene ambiguous. The germline V gene encodes CDR1 MNHEY and CDR2 SVGAGI. The CDR3 covers 13 residues. The V end lost 0 bases, the J end lost 5 bases, and 5 bases lay between the germline ends. As DNA, the CDR3 is TGTGCCAGCAGTTACTCGAAACATCAGCCCCAGCATTTT. Translating it yields CASSYSKHQPQHF.

This clonotype was seen at least ten times. V and J are TRBV21-1 and TRBJ2-2; the table's D call of TRBD1 was not tested on the DNA. TRBV21-1 is designated a pseudogene. The CDR3 sequence is 14 residues long. The CDR3 DNA sequence: TGTGCCAGCCTGACCCCGGTGAACACCGGGGAGCTGTTTTTT. Translating it yields CASLTPVNTGELFF.

In its sample, this clonotype was seen many times. The V gene is TRBV6-1, the J gene TRBJ2-3; 9 positions agree with TRBD1. V trimming: 6 bases; J trimming: 6 bases; junction bases outside the gene matches: 10. Germline CDR1 reads MNHNS; CDR2 reads SASEGT. CDR3 size: 15 residues. This chain's CDR3 is CASSLTGGAADTQYF. In DNA, the CDR3 is TGTGCCAGCAGCCTCACAGGGGGCGCGGCGGATACGCAGTATTTT.

This clonotype was recorded at least ten times. The chain employs TRBV10-2 and TRBJ2-3; no definite D call. Germline V gene lookup returns CDR1 WSHSY and CDR2 SAAADI. The CDR3 extends over 15 amino acids. Trimming left V 0 bases short and J 2 bases short, with 9 bases between. The CDR3 here is CASSESRQFTDTQYF. Written as DNA, the CDR3 is TGCGCCAGCAGTGAGTCTCGGCAGTTCACAGATACGCAGTATTTT.

With regard to this clonotype: A much larger clone differs by one base, so this may be a read error. This chain uses TRBV28 with TRBJ1-2; D is unresolved. Germline V gene sequence: CDR1 MDHEN, CDR2 SYDVKM. The CDR3 covers 13 residues. The CDR3 loop is CANSFAGIEGYTF. In DNA form, the CDR3 reads TGTGCCAACAGTTTCGCGGGGATTGAGGGCTACACCTTC.

The J gene is TRBJ2-1, the V gene TRBV25-1, with D possibly called TRBD1 or TRBD2 (6 bases each). Germline CDR1 MGHDK, CDR2 SYGVNS. V lost 2 bases and J 13 bases, leaving 15 bases between the germline ends. The CDR3 has 13 amino acids. The CDR3 here is CASSEPVGGVQFF. The CDR3, as DNA: TGTGCCAGCAGTGAACCCGTGGGGGGCGTCCAGTTCTTC.

This clonotype was detected ten times or more. This chain connects TRBV27 to TRBJ2-3, with 7 positions matching TRBD1. V lost 1 base to trimming and J lost 1 base; unmatched junction nucleotides: 8. The germline V gene encodes CDR1 MNHEY and CDR2 SMNVEV (reference sequence). This CDR3 spans 17 amino acids. This chain's CDR3 is CASSLFISGQRTDTQYF. CDR3 in DNA: TGTGCCAGCAGTTTATTTATTTCGGGACAGCGCACAGATACGCAGTATTTT.

This clonotype was picked up many times. The chain has TRBV5-1 and TRBJ2-5, with D maybe TRBD2 (5 bases). The CDR3 is made up of 17 amino acids. Looked up from germline, CDR1 is SGHRS and CDR2 is YFSETQ. V lost 2 bases to trimming and J lost 1 base, with 18 bases between them. The CDR3 region has the DNA TGCGCCAGCAGCTTCGGGGTTTTGGGGTCGTCCCAAGAGACCCAGTACTTC. This codes for CASSFGVLGSSQETQYF.

About this clonotype itself: A read error may account for a junction end that differs from germline. V and J are TRBV3-1 and TRBJ1-1; 7 bases fit TRBD1. The V gene's germline CDR1 is LGHDT and CDR2 YNNKEL (reference sequence). The CDR3 loop spans 13 amino acids. CDR3 coding DNA: TGTGCCAGCAGCCTGACACAGGGGACTGAAGTTTTCTTT. Translated: CASSLTQGTEVFF.

This chain joins TRBV10-3 and TRBJ2-1; 9 positions match TRBD2. The CDR3 is 14 amino acids. V lost 6 bases, J lost 7 bases, and 7 bases stayed unmatched. CDR1 and CDR2 from the germline V gene are ENHRY and SYGVKD. CDR3 nucleotide sequence: TGTGCCATCAGGGTAGCGGGAGAGGAGAATGAGCAGTTCTTC. Its translation: CAIRVAGEENEQFF.

This clonotype was seen many times. The genes are TRBV12-3 or TRBV12-4 and TRBJ1-4; a possible D gene is TRBD1 (6 bases). CDR3 size: 13 residues. V lost 1 base, J lost 7 bases, and 7 bases lay in between. CDR3 nucleotide sequence: TGTGCCAGCAGTTTAGAGGGGGGTGAAAAACTGTTTTTT. Its protein is CASSLEGGEKLFF.

In this sample, this clonotype turned up many times. The CDR3 nucleotides are TGCAGTGCCGCCCCCCGGGACACCCTCTATGGCTACACCTTC. This encodes CSAAPRDTLYGYTF. V usage is TRBV20-1 and J usage is TRBJ1-2, with TRBD1 as a possible D gene (6 bases). The CDR3 spans 14 residues. Trimming cost V 6 bases and J 4 bases, with 18 bases left between them. Per germline, CDR1 DFQATT and CDR2 SNEGSKA (reference sequence).

The V and J genes are TRBV27 and TRBJ2-3; D is uncertain. The CDR3 covers 15 residues. The germline V gene encodes CDR1 MNHEY and CDR2 SMNVEV (reference sequence). V was clipped by 8 bases and J by 2 bases, with 17 bases between them. In nucleotides, the CDR3 is TGTGCCAGCGCGACTGATAACCCAGACACAGATACGCAGTATTTT. Amino acid sequence: CASATDNPDTDTQYF.

This clonotype has a handful of counts. The chain carries TRBV27 and TRBJ2-1; D is undetermined. Trimming took off 2 bases at V and 6 bases at J, with 11 bases between the two ends. Looked up from germline, CDR1 is MNHEY and CDR2 is SMNVEV (reference sequence). The CDR3 runs 14 residues. In DNA, the CDR3 is TGTGCCAGCAGTTTAGAGGAAGCCTCCAATGAGCAGTTCTTC. Translated, it gives CASSLEEASNEQFF.

This clonotype was counted only a few times. This chain joins TRBV18 and TRBJ2-7; either TRBD1 or TRBD2 may fit D (6 bases each). Between the trimmed V and J ends, which lost 5 bases and 2 bases, there was a span of 19 bases. CDR1 is KGHSH and CDR2 is LQKENI in the germline V gene. There are 16 residues in the CDR3. DNA for the CDR3: TGTGCCAGCTCATCCCTGGGGGGCAGGGCTCCCTACGAGCAGTACTTC. Translating gives CASSSLGGRAPYEQYF.

This clonotype was seen at least ten times. The genes are TRBV6-5 and TRBJ1-5, with a possible D match to TRBD1 (6 bases). The CDR3 sequence is 15 residues long. Germline V gives CDR1 MNHEY, CDR2 SVGAGI. Trimming cost V 0 bases and J 2 bases, with 8 bases left between them. This CDR3 reads CASSYSRQGNQPQHF. In DNA form, the CDR3 reads TGTGCCAGCAGTTACTCGAGACAGGGCAATCAGCCCCAGCATTTT.

This chain joins TRBV25-1 and TRBJ2-7; D possibly corresponds to TRBD2 (5 bases). The CDR3 extends over 15 amino acids. The V end lost 5 bases, the J end lost 0 bases, and 14 bases lay between the germline ends. In germline, CDR1 is MGHDK, CDR2 SYGVNS. The CDR3 bases are TGTGCCAGCAGTTCGTGGAGGAGGCGCTCCTACGAGCAGTACTTC. Its translation is CASSSWRRRSYEQYF.

This clonotype was recorded at least ten times. This chain connects TRBV6-6 to TRBJ2-1; D is uncertain. Germline assignment: CDR1 MNHNY and CDR2 SVGAGI (reference sequence). V lost 6 bases and J 5 bases, leaving 8 bases between the germline ends. The CDR3 is 12 amino acids. Here the CDR3 reads CASSRDNNEQFF. The DNA of the CDR3 is TGTGCCAGCAGCCGTGACAACAATGAGCAGTTCTTC.

The J gene is TRBJ1-2, the V gene TRBV6-2 or TRBV6-3; a weak D match, TRBD1 (6 bases). This CDR3 is built from 15 residues. Germline CDR1 and CDR2: MNHEY and SVGEGT. V gave up 5 bases and J gave up 4 bases, with 17 bases separating them. CDR3 DNA: TGTGCCAGCAGTCAACGACAGGTTCCTGCCTATGGCTACACCTTC. It is translated as CASSQRQVPAYGYTF.

This clonotype was counted ten times or more. The rearrangement links TRBV29-1 to TRBJ1-1, with D possibly being TRBD1 (6 bases). Germline loops: CDR1 SQVTM, CDR2 ANQGSEA. Trimming cost V 5 bases and J 0 bases, with 13 bases left between them. CDR3 length: 14 residues. CDR3: CSVFRTVMNTEAFF. The CDR3 DNA is TGCAGCGTTTTCCGGACAGTAATGAACACTGAAGCTTTCTTT.

Many counts were recorded for this clonotype. This chain joins TRBV5-1 and TRBJ2-3, with 13 bases identical to TRBD2. V dropped 1 base and J dropped 4; count of bases not matched to a gene: 6. This CDR3 has 17 amino acids. Per the germline V gene, CDR1 is SGHRS and CDR2 is YFSETQ. The chain's CDR3 is CASSLTSGGAAADTQYF. As DNA, the CDR3 is TGCGCCAGCAGCTTGACTAGCGGGGGGGCGGCGGCAGATACGCAGTATTTT.

A few counts support this clonotype. The V call is TRBV20-1, the J call TRBJ2-4, with D possibly matching TRBD2 (5 bases). Between the trimmed V and J ends, which lost 4 bases and 0 bases, there was a span of 16 bases. Germline CDR1 and CDR2: DFQATT and SNEGSKA (reference sequence). The CDR3 runs 16 residues. The CDR3 here is CSATNGEGLAKNIQYF. The DNA for the CDR3 is TGCAGTGCTACCAACGGAGAGGGCTTAGCCAAAAACATTCAGTACTTC.